The 26 T cell receptor beta chains presented below share a single source sample, sequenced in a study of beta chain features in type 1 diabetes. Study-wide findings and caveats: Patients with Type 1 diabetes showed moderately but significantly shorter TCRB CDR3s in all four CD4+ subsets.

Antigen specificity for these receptors is unknown. Sequenced material consisted of expressed TCRB transcripts (all of the isolated RNA was reverse transcribed). This table comes from immunoSEQ multiplex PCR, and its TCRdb copy is limited to in-frame clones, with some not included. The data hold hundreds of thousands of clones, with around an eighth observed a single time. Source material: naive CD4+ T cells from blood. The receptor source for this set is a man aged 18 to 30 with type 1 diabetes.

This clone was found once. The chain recombines TRBV7-3 with TRBJ2-3, with D maybe TRBD2 (5 bases). In germline, CDR1 is SGHTA, CDR2 FQGTGA. The CDR3 spans 16 residues. With 5 bases removed from V and 2 bases from J, the gap between germline ends came to 17 bases. CDR3 coding DNA: TGTGCCAGCAGCCCAAACGGGCCTGACTACACAGATACGCAGTATTTT. Protein: CASSPNGPDYTDTQYF.

In this sample, this clone turned up a few times. The chain employs TRBV18 and TRBJ2-4; D remains ambiguous. CDR3 length: 15 residues. Trimming pared 3 bases from V and 0 bases from J, leaving 9 bases between. Germline assignment: CDR1 KGHSH and CDR2 LQKENI. The CDR3 DNA sequence: TGTGCCAGCTCACCGGATGCGATAGCCAAAAACATTCAGTACTTC. Encoded protein: CASSPDAIAKNIQYF.

This clone was picked up a small number of times. The chain uses TRBV7-9 and TRBJ2-1; 10 bases are a match to TRBD2. This CDR3 spans 14 amino acids. Germline V lookup: CDR1 SEHNR, CDR2 FQNEAQ (reference sequence). The trim removed 5 bases at V and 9 bases at J, leaving 7 bases unmatched. The CDR3 bases are TGTGCCAGCAGCCCCTGGAGCGGGAGGGCTGAGCAGTTCTTC. Translation gives CASSPWSGRAEQFF. The whole variable domain, remainder taken from reference TRBV7-9 and TRBJ2-1, is DTGVSQNPRHKITKRGQNVTFRCDPISEHNRLYWYRQTLGQGPEFLTYFQNEAQLEKSRLLSDRFSAERPKGSFSTLEIQRTEQGDSAMYLCASSPWSGRAEQFFGPGTRLTVL.

This clone was observed a few times. The chain carries TRBV29-1 and TRBJ2-2; D unresolved. The CDR3 covers 13 residues. Germline CDR1 and CDR2: SQVTM and ANQGSEA. V dropped 4 bases and J dropped 2 bases, with 8 bases sitting between them. CDR3 region: CSVAGINTGELFF. CDR3 bases: TGCAGCGTTGCTGGGATAAACACCGGGGAGCTGTTTTTT.

This clone was observed a handful of times. The chain couples TRBV7-2 to TRBJ2-4; D gene unclear. The V end lost 4 bases, the J end lost 0 bases, and 10 bases lay between the germline ends. The CDR3 extends over 15 amino acids. Germline V lookup: CDR1 SGHTA, CDR2 FQGNSA. The CDR3 nucleotides are TGTGCCAGCAGCTCTGGAGCTGTAGCCAAAAACATTCAGTACTTC. As protein: CASSSGAVAKNIQYF.

The V and J genes are TRBV4-3 and TRBJ2-3; 7 positions match TRBD1. CDR1 is LGHNA and CDR2 is YSLEER in the germline V gene. The CDR3 length is 16 residues. V dropped 1 base and J dropped 0; count of bases not matched to a gene: 4. CDR3 DNA: TGCGCCAGCAGCCAAGGAGGGGGCCATAGCACAGATACGCAGTATTTT. It yields the protein CASSQGGGHSTDTQYF.

The chain employs TRBV7-9 and TRBJ2-3, with TRBD1 as a possible D gene (5 bases). The CDR3 has 13 amino acids. Germline lookup yields CDR1 SEHNR and CDR2 FQNEAQ (reference sequence). CDR3 DNA sequence: TGTGCGATACAGCAGGGAAGCGCAGATACGCAGTATTTT. It translates to CAIQQGSADTQYF. Full variable domain (remainder filled in from reference TRBV7-9 and TRBJ2-3): DTGVSQNPRHKITKRGQNVTFRCDPISEHNRLYWYRQTLGQGPEFLTYFQNEAQLEKSRLLSDRFSAERPKGSFSTLEIQRTEQGDSAMYLCAIQQGSADTQYFGPGTRLTVL.

The table lists this clone with a few counts. Other DNA sequences in the same sample also yield this CDR3. The chain employs TRBV19 and TRBJ2-3; TRBD1 agrees at 8 bases. The V gene end was trimmed by 4 bases and the J gene end by 4 bases; junction bases not matched to a gene: 1. CDR1 and CDR2 (germline): LNHDA, SQIVND (reference sequence). The CDR3 extends over 13 amino acids. The CDR3 DNA is TGTGCCAGTAGTAAACAGGGGGCAGATACGCAGTATTTT. It codes for CASSKQGADTQYF.

This clone has only a few counts. V is TRBV7-2 and J is TRBJ2-7; D is perhaps TRBD2 (5 bases). The CDR3 extends over 14 amino acids. The germline V gene encodes CDR1 SGHTA and CDR2 FQGNSA. The V and J ends lost 3 bases and 7 bases respectively, with 16 bases between them. The CDR3 nucleotides are TGTGCCAGCAGCTTTTCCAGCGTAGAGGGTGAGCAGTACTTC. Amino acid sequence: CASSFSSVEGEQYF.

The chain couples TRBV20-1 to TRBJ2-5, with no clear D. This CDR3 contains 11 residues. Germline values: CDR1 DFQATT, CDR2 SNEGSKA (reference sequence). V was trimmed by 3 bases and J by 1 base, leaving 3 bases between them. The CDR3 reads CSASTQETQYF. The CDR3 DNA reads as TGCAGTGCTAGTACCCAAGAGACCCAGTACTTC.

This clone appeared a few times. The chain is built from TRBV29-1 and TRBJ2-1, with D possibly being TRBD1 or TRBD2 (5 bases each). Trimming removed 4 bases from V and 16 bases from J, with 11 bases in between. The CDR3 is 9 residues long. Germline assignment: CDR1 SQVTM and CDR2 ANQGSEA. CDR3 residues: CSVGERGFF. The CDR3 DNA reads TGCAGCGTTGGAGAGAGGGGTTTCTTC.

This clone has more than one count but fewer than ten. This chain uses TRBV7-9 with TRBJ2-4; D is unclear. There are 14 residues in the CDR3. Trimming took 5 bases from V and 6 from J, leaving 14 bases between them. Germline CDR1 SEHNR, CDR2 FQNEAQ (reference sequence). The CDR3, as DNA: TGTGCCAGCAGCCTCTGGGATACCGGAAACATTCAGTACTTC. Protein: CASSLWDTGNIQYF.

This clone turned up a few times. The J gene is TRBJ2-7, the V gene TRBV30; no clear D gene. Germline V gene data show CDR1 as GTSNPN and CDR2 as SVGIG (reference sequence). The CDR3 extends over 13 amino acids. V lost 0 bases and J lost 3, with 9 bases in between. CDR3 bases: TGTGCCTGGAGTGTAGGTCCCTTCTACGAGCAGTACTTC. This codes for CAWSVGPFYEQYF.

This clone was observed a handful of times. The chain employs TRBV5-4 and TRBJ2-5; D possibly corresponds to TRBD2 (7 bases). CDR3 length: 16 amino acids. CDR1 and CDR2 from the germline V gene are SGHNT and YYREEE (reference sequence). V lost 4 bases to trimming and J lost 5 bases, with 21 bases between them. This CDR3 reads CASSQGIAGAGETQYF. The CDR3 DNA reads TGTGCCAGCAGCCAAGGAATCGCGGGGGCCGGGGAGACCCAGTACTTC.

The J gene is TRBJ2-4, the V gene TRBV10-3; TRBD2 matches at 9 bases. Germline V lookup: CDR1 ENHRY, CDR2 SYGVKD. CDR3 size: 15 residues. V gave up 8 bases and J gave up 8 bases; unmatched junction bases: 13. CDR3 protein: CAIAPSGDHRDIQYF. The CDR3 coding sequence is TGTGCCATCGCTCCTAGCGGGGACCATAGGGACATTCAGTACTTC.

The chain joins TRBV28 to TRBJ2-1; a possible D gene is TRBD1 (6 bases). The ends were cut back, 5 bases at V and 4 bases at J, with 9 bases in the middle. This CDR3 has 13 residues. Per the germline V gene, CDR1 is MDHEN and CDR2 is SYDVKM. In DNA, the CDR3 is TGTGCCAGCAGTCCTGGACAGTACAATGAGCAGTTCTTC. This codes for CASSPGQYNEQFF.

This clone turned up a few times. V is TRBV27 and J is TRBJ1-2, with 7 bases matching TRBD1. Germline V gene lookup returns CDR1 MNHEY and CDR2 SMNVEV (reference sequence). The CDR3 is 14 residues long. The ends lost 3 bases at V and 2 bases at J; junction bases unmatched: 3. The chain's CDR3 is CASSFQGGNYGYTF. CDR3 DNA: TGTGCCAGCAGTTTCCAGGGGGGAAACTATGGCTACACCTTC.

The rearrangement joins TRBV14 to TRBJ1-1; the D gene is possibly TRBD1 (6 bases). V lost 3 bases to trimming and J lost 5 bases, with 16 bases between them. Germline lookup yields CDR1 SGHDN and CDR2 FVKESK. The CDR3 totals 15 residues. This CDR3 is CASSHGYRAETEAFF. In nucleotides, the CDR3 is TGTGCCAGCAGCCACGGATACAGGGCGGAGACTGAAGCTTTCTTT.

This clone was detected a few times. The chain carries TRBV28 and TRBJ2-1; a weak D match, TRBD2 (5 bases). The CDR3 runs to 12 residues. CDR1 MDHEN and CDR2 SYDVKM come from the germline V gene. The V end was cut by 7 bases, the J end by 8 bases, with 12 bases between. CDR3 sequence (DNA): TGTGCCAGCACCAGTCGGGGAGATGAGCAGTTCTTC. Amino acid sequence: CASTSRGDEQFF.

V gene TRBV9 combines with J gene TRBJ1-2; D is ambiguous. CDR3 size: 16 residues. Per the germline V gene, CDR1 is SGDLS and CDR2 is YYNGEE. Trimming took off 4 bases at V and 3 bases at J, with 19 bases between the two ends. CDR3 DNA sequence: TGTGCCAGCAGCACTCATCAGGCTGGAACCTACTATGGCTACACCTTC. It translates to CASSTHQAGTYYGYTF.

This clone was seen only a few times. The CDR3 nucleotides read TGTGCCAGCTCACCGGTAAGGTTAACCTCTGAAGCTTTCTTT. It is translated as CASSPVRLTSEAFF. This chain links TRBV18 with TRBJ1-1; D is uncertain. The CDR3 runs 14 residues. Trimming shortened V by 3 bases and J by 6 bases, and 14 bases separated the two germline ends. From germline, CDR1 is KGHSH and CDR2 LQKENI. The variable domain in full, completed from reference TRBV18 and TRBJ1-1, reads NAGVMQNPRHLVRRRGQEARLRCSPMKGHSHVYWYRQLPEEGLKFMVYLQKENIIDESGMPKERFSAEFPKEGPSILRIQQVVRGDSAAYFCASSPVRLTSEAFFGQGTRLTVV.

Only a few counts were recorded for this clone. J is TRBJ2-3 and V is TRBV30; D assignment may be TRBD1 or TRBD2 (5 bases each). Germline assignment: CDR1 GTSNPN and CDR2 SVGIG (reference sequence). V dropped 5 bases and J dropped 9 bases, with 15 bases sitting between them. The CDR3 runs 12 residues. CDR3 nucleotides: TGTGCCTGGGGCTTGGGACCCAGAACGCAGTATTTT. It yields the protein CAWGLGPRTQYF.

The table lists this clone with a few counts. The chain is built from TRBV29-1 and TRBJ1-6, with D tentatively TRBD1 (5 bases). CDR1 SQVTM and CDR2 ANQGSEA come from the germline V gene. Trimming took 5 bases from V and 9 from J, leaving 14 bases between them. The CDR3 extends over 13 amino acids. CDR3 region: CSVTGPRGSPLHF. The CDR3 DNA sequence: TGCAGCGTTACGGGGCCGCGAGGTTCACCCCTCCACTTT.

The rearrangement links TRBV29-1 to TRBJ2-7, with 7 bases identical to TRBD1. The CDR3 extends over 13 amino acids. With 5 bases clipped from V and 4 bases from J, the junction kept 8 bases outside the gene matches. In germline, CDR1 is SQVTM, CDR2 ANQGSEA. The CDR3 region is CSVSGQPIYEQYF. CDR3 nucleotide sequence: TGCAGCGTTTCGGGACAGCCAATTTACGAGCAGTACTTC.

This clone was picked up a small number of times. The CDR3 DNA reads as TGTGCCAGCAGTTTCGGACAGTTGAGGGTGCAGTTCTTC. This sequence encodes CASSFGQLRVQFF. The chain links TRBV6-6 to TRBJ2-1; weak D call: TRBD1 (6 bases). Trimming removed 4 bases at V and 12 bases at J, with 16 bases between. CDR1 MNHNY and CDR2 SVGAGI come from the germline V gene (reference sequence). The CDR3 extends over 13 amino acids.

Only a few counts were recorded for this clone. The CDR3 nucleotides are TGTGCCAGTAGTATAGCAACTCCGGGACGCCAAGAAGCTTTCTTT. Encoded protein: CASSIATPGRQEAFF. V gene TRBV19 combines with J gene TRBJ1-1; weak D call: TRBD1 (5 bases). Germline CDR1 is LNHDA and CDR2 is SQIVND (reference sequence). V shed 1 base and J shed 8 bases, with 17 bases lying between them. CDR3 length: 15 amino acids.